The 2 T cell receptor beta chains listed next were all sequenced from one sample in a study of blood T cell repertoires in COVID-19. Using immunoSEQ multiplex PCR, the repertoire was profiled, and TCRdb retains in-frame clones only, with some absent. The profile shows roughly 100,000 clones, 75% to 90% of them singletons. Sequenced: peripheral blood. The receptors were gathered from a man aged 50 to 59 with acute or convalescent COVID-19.

The CDR3 region is CAWNLDRVGAYNSPLHF. The CDR3 region has the DNA TGTGCCTGGAACCTAGACAGGGTCGGGGCCTATAATTCACCCCTCCACTTT. This chain uses TRBV30 with TRBJ1-6; the match to TRBD1 covers 7 bases. Germline lookup yields CDR1 GTSNPN and CDR2 SVGIG (reference sequence). The CDR3 is 17 amino acids. V lost 4 bases, J lost 2 bases, and 11 bases stayed unmatched.

This clone has a single count. The chain employs TRBV29-1 and TRBJ2-3, with 12 bases matching TRBD2. From germline, CDR1 is SQVTM and CDR2 ANQGSEA. J was trimmed by 4 bases and V by 2 bases; bases with no gene match: 4. The CDR3 is 15 amino acids. This CDR3 is CSVERLAGGSDTQYF. CDR3 sequence (DNA): TGCAGCGTTGAAAGGCTAGCGGGAGGGTCAGATACGCAGTATTTT.